The entry below describes one T cell receptor beta chain. The CDR3 totals 14 residues. Generated by immunoSEQ multiplex PCR, the TCRdb table keeps only in-frame clones and is missing some. Found here are about 46,000 clones, 80% to 90% of them singletons; the top ten hold roughly 50%. This sample was included in a study of OX40 agonist ivuxolimab in advanced cancers. The sequencing here drew on CD4+ or CD8+ T cells sorted from blood, taken in a trial of the OX40 agonist ivuxolimab. The V gene is TRBV12-2, the J gene TRBJ2-1; the listed D gene, TRBD1, was not tested against the DNA. TRBV12-2 is a pseudogene segment. The sequence was collected from an adult with an advanced solid tumor such as melanoma, head and neck, liver or kidney cancer. The CDR3 DNA reads as TGTGCAAGGGGGGGACAGGGCCGCTACAATGAGCAGTTCTTC. It encodes CARGGQGRYNEQFF.